The 11 T cell receptor beta chains below all came from one sample that was sequenced in a study of T cells in Graves' hyperthyroidism and ophthalmopathy. Researchers amplified the TCR beta CDR3 regions from RNA transcripts. With the HTBI primer set, the TCR CDR3 went through a first round of RT-PCR. Each CDR3 protein gets one entry after TCRdb re-called the multiplex PCR reads with MiXCR. The sample holds some 500,000 distinct CDR3 sequences, about an eighth seen once. The source material was blood. All receptors derive from a woman under 30 with Graves' hyperthyroidism.

This clonotype was observed at least ten times. The CDR3 sequence is CASSLGPEAFF. The CDR3 coding sequence is TGTGCCAGCAGTTTGGGCCCGGAAGCTTTCTTT. The rearrangement joins TRBV12-3 or TRBV12-4 to TRBJ1-1; the D is unclear. V was shortened by 3 bases and J by 8 bases, with 7 bases between the two germline ends. The CDR3 length is 11 residues.

This clonotype was seen a few times. The rearrangement joins TRBV19 to TRBJ1-1, with D unresolved. V lost 10 bases and J 6 bases, leaving 15 bases between the germline ends. This CDR3 comprises 12 residues. Germline CDR1 is LNHDA and CDR2 is SQIVND (reference sequence). The CDR3 is CATIGRWAEAFF. In nucleotides, the CDR3 is TGTGCCACTATAGGAAGGTGGGCTGAAGCTTTCTTT.

This clonotype has a count of ten or more. This chain connects TRBV10-3 to TRBJ1-5; no clear D gene. Trimming pared 4 bases from V and 6 bases from J, leaving 7 bases between. Germline CDR1 is ENHRY and CDR2 is SYGVKD. The CDR3 is made up of 12 amino acids. CDR3 amino acids: CAISVMGQPQHF. Here the CDR3 DNA reads TGTGCCATCAGTGTAATGGGTCAGCCCCAGCATTTT.

The chain links TRBV4-1 to TRBJ2-2; TRBD2 might be the D (5 bases). The CDR3 totals 15 residues. V shed 4 bases and J shed 2 bases, with 11 bases lying between them. CDR1 and CDR2 from the germline V gene are MGHRA and YSYEKL. This CDR3 reads CASSRAGFNTGELFF. DNA of the CDR3: TGCGCCAGCAGCCGCGCGGGCTTTAACACCGGGGAGCTGTTTTTT.

The CDR3 bases are TGTGCCAGCAGCTTAGTAGCGGCTGAAGCTTTCTTT. It yields the protein CASSLVAAEAFF. This sequence joins TRBV7-9 and TRBJ1-1; D gene uncertain. V was cut by 1 base and J by 6 bases, with 6 bases left in between. Germline CDR1 SEHNR, CDR2 FQNEAQ (reference sequence). The CDR3 covers 12 residues.

This rearrangement joins TRBV30 to TRBJ2-1; 8 nucleotides match TRBD2. V lost 3 bases and J lost 7; bases outside the gene matches: 14. The germline V gene encodes CDR1 GTSNPN and CDR2 SVGIG (reference sequence). The CDR3 loop spans 16 amino acids. CDR3 sequence reads: CAWSLIAGWLENEQFF. The DNA for the CDR3 is TGTGCCTGGAGCCTCATAGCGGGATGGTTGGAGAATGAGCAGTTCTTC.

The genes are TRBV11-2 and TRBJ2-5; no clear D. Germline V gene data show CDR1 as SGHAT and CDR2 as FQNNGV. The CDR3 contains 12 residues. V lost 6 bases and J lost 7, with 12 bases in between. The CDR3 is CASSLNRVTQYF. The CDR3 region has the DNA TGTGCCAGCAGTTTAAATAGAGTGACCCAGTACTTC.

The V call is TRBV5-4, the J call TRBJ2-5, with D maybe TRBD1 (5 bases). The CDR3 loop spans 15 amino acids. Deletions cut 0 bases from V and 2 bases from J, with 11 bases between. Germline V CDR1 and CDR2: SGHNT, YYREEE (reference sequence). In nucleotides, the CDR3 is TGTGCCAGCAGCTTGGGGGGCAGGGCACAAGAGACCCAGTACTTC. It yields the protein CASSLGGRAQETQYF.

This clonotype was seen many times. This chain connects TRBV6-2 or TRBV6-3 to TRBJ1-5; TRBD1 matches at 7 bases. V was pared by 6 bases and J by 3 bases, with 8 bases of the junction left unmatched. The germline gives CDR1 MNHEY, CDR2 SVGEGT. The CDR3 consists of 15 residues. For the CDR3, the DNA is TGTGCCAGCAGGACTGGACAGGCACACAATCAGCCCCAGCATTTT. It encodes CASRTGQAHNQPQHF.

This clonotype was counted at least ten times. V is TRBV12-3 or TRBV12-4 and J is TRBJ2-3; 8 bases fit TRBD2. The V segment lost 8 bases and the J segment 4 bases; nucleotides outside the gene matches: 8. CDR3 length equals 14 residues. The CDR3 protein is CASSGGGGADTQYF. CDR3 coding DNA: TGTGCCAGCTCCGGGGGGGGGGGGGCAGATACGCAGTATTTT.

This clonotype was recorded at least ten times. The chain combines TRBV9 with TRBJ2-4; D possibly corresponds to TRBD2 (6 bases). This CDR3 contains 15 residues. V shed 4 bases and J shed 0 bases, with 11 bases lying between them. Looked up from germline, CDR1 is SGDLS and CDR2 is YYNGEE. CDR3 bases: TGTGCCAGCAGCATTGATAGCGGAGCCAAAAACATTCAGTACTTC. Amino acids: CASSIDSGAKNIQYF. Based on the CDR3 plus reference TRBV9 and TRBJ2-4, the full variable domain is DSGVTQTPKHLITATGQRVTLRCSPRSGDLSVYWYQQSLDQGLQFLIQYYNGEERAKGNILERFSAQQFPDLHSELNLSSLELGDSALYFCASSIDSGAKNIQYFGAGTRLSVL.